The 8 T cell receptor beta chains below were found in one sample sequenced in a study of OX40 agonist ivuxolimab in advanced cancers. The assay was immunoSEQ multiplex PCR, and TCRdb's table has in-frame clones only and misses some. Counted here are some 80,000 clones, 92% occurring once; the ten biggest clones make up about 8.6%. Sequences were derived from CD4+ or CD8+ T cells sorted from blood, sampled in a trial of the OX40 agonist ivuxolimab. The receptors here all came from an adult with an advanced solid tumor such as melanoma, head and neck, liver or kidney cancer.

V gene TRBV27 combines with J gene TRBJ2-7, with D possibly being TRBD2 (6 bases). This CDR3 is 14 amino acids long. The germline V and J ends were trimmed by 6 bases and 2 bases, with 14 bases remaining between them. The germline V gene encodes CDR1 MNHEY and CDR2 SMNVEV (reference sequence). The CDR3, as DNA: TGTGCCAGCAGCCTCCAGGAGGGGACCTACGAGCAGTACTTC. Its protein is CASSLQEGTYEQYF.

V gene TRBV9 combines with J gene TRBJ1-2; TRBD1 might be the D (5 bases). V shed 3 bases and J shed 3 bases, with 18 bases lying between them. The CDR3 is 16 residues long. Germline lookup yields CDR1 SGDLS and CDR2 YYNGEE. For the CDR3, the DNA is TGTGCCAGCAGCGCATCCAGGGAAATGGAGTACTATGGCTACACCTTC. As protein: CASSASREMEYYGYTF.

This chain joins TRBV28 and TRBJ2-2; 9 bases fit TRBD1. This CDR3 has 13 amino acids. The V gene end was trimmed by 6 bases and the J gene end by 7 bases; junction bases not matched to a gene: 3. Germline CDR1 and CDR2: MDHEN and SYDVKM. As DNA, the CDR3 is TGTGCCAGCAGCCGACAGGGGGACGGGGAGCTGTTTTTT. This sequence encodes CASSRQGDGELFF. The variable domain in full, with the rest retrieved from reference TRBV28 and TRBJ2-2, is DVKVTQSSRYLVKRTGEKVFLECVQDMDHENMFWYRQDPGLGLRLIYFSYDVKMKEKGDIPEGYSVSREKKERFSLILESASTNQTSMYLCASSRQGDGELFFGEGSRLTVL.

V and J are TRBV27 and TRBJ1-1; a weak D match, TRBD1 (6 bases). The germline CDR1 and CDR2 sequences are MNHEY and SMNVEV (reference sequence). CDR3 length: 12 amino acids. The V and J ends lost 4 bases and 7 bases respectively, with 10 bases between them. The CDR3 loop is CASSSGGLEAFF. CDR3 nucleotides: TGTGCCAGCAGTTCCGGGGGCCTTGAAGCTTTCTTT.

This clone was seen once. The CDR3 loop reads CASSQGTNSPLHF. The CDR3 region has the DNA TGTGCCAGCAGCCAAGGGACGAATTCACCCCTCCACTTT. The chain joins TRBV4-2 to TRBJ1-6; D unresolved. The V gene lost 1 base and the J gene lost 7 bases, with 5 bases spanning the gap. Germline V lookup: CDR1 LGHNA, CDR2 YNFKEQ. This CDR3 region has 13 residues.

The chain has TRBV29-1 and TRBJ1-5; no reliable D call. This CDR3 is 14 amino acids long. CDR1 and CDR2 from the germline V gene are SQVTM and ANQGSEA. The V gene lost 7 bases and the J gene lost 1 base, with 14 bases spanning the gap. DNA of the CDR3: TGCAGCGCCCGGACCTCCGGGAGCAATCAGCCCCAGCATTTT. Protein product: CSARTSGSNQPQHF.

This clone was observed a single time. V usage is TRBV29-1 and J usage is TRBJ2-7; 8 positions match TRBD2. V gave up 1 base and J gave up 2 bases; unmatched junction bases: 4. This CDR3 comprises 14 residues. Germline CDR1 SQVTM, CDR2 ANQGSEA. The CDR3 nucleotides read TGCAGCGTTGAAGGTAGCGGGGTCGCCTACGAGCAGTACTTC. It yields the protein CSVEGSGVAYEQYF.

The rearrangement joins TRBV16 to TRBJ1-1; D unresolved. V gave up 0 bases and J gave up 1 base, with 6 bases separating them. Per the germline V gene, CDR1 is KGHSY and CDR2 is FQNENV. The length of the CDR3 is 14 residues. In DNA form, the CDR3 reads TGTGCCAGCAGCCAATCGGGGTGGAACACTGAAGCTTTCTTT. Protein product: CASSQSGWNTEAFF.